These 24 T cell receptor beta chains were all obtained from the same sample, sequenced in a study of shared clonotypes between healthy human individuals. Profiling relied on immunoSEQ multiplex PCR, and the TCRdb table lists in-frame clones only, not all of them. The sample lists a few million clones; around 92% were seen once. The sequenced sample consisted of naive CD4+ T cells from PBMCs. Subset: CD45RA+ positively selected. These receptor sequences come from a man between 18 and 35 years old in good health. Some clones in this sample may be carry-over from other donors' samples.

The gene calls are TRBV5-1 and TRBJ2-7, with no clear D. V was clipped by 4 bases and J by 2 bases, with 13 bases between them. The CDR3 has 14 residues. Germline CDR1 is SGHRS and CDR2 is YFSETQ. The CDR3 DNA sequence: TGCGCCAGCAGCCCCGACACAGCGCCCTACGAGCAGTACTTC. As protein: CASSPDTAPYEQYF.

The CDR3 here is CASSPRWTGLSYEQYF. For the CDR3, the DNA is TGTGCCAGCAGCCCAAGGTGGACAGGACTCTCCTACGAGCAGTACTTC. This chain joins TRBV13 and TRBJ2-7; 7 positions agree with TRBD1. The germline CDR1 and CDR2 sequences are PRHDT and FYEKMQ (reference sequence). CDR3 length: 16 amino acids. J was trimmed by 0 bases and V by 5 bases; bases with no gene match: 10.

This clone occurred once. The chain combines TRBV7-3 with TRBJ2-2, with 8 bases lining up with TRBD2. Germline loops: CDR1 SGHTA, CDR2 FQGTGA. The CDR3 contains 16 residues. The ends lost 1 base at V and 4 bases at J; junction bases unmatched: 5. The CDR3 reads CASSLKLAESTGELFF. The CDR3 DNA is TGTGCCAGCAGCTTAAAACTAGCGGAAAGCACCGGGGAGCTGTTTTTT.

Comments on this clone: Distinct nucleotide sequences in the sample also encode this CDR3. The chain employs TRBV6-1 and TRBJ1-5, with TRBD1 as a possible D gene (6 bases). This CDR3 has 14 residues. V shed 3 bases and J shed 6 bases, with 12 bases lying between them. The germline gives CDR1 MNHNS, CDR2 SASEGT. The CDR3 protein is CASSDRGGGQPQHF. CDR3 nucleotides: TGTGCCAGCAGTGACAGGGGTGGGGGTCAGCCCCAGCATTTT.

The chain recombines TRBV30 with TRBJ2-3, with 9 bases fitting TRBD2. This CDR3 spans 15 amino acids. Germline loops: CDR1 GTSNPN, CDR2 SVGIG (reference sequence). V was pared by 1 base and J by 3 bases, with 5 bases of the junction left unmatched. The CDR3: CAWSERGAGTDTQYF. Written as DNA, the CDR3 is TGTGCCTGGAGTGAGCGGGGGGCTGGTACAGATACGCAGTATTTT.

V and J are TRBV7-2 and TRBJ1-1, with TRBD1 matching 8 bases. The CDR3 has 15 amino acids. Germline trimming cut 6 bases from V and 1 base from J; bases unmatched to any gene: 7. Germline assignment: CDR1 SGHTA and CDR2 FQGNSA. The CDR3 nucleotides read TGTGCCAGCAGGTATTATGACAGGGGGAACACTGAAGCTTTCTTT. Translating gives CASRYYDRGNTEAFF.

This clone appeared once. This chain links TRBV27 with TRBJ2-1, with D perhaps TRBD1 or TRBD2 (5 bases each). Trimming left V 5 bases short and J 1 base short, with 18 bases between. Looked up from germline, CDR1 is MNHEY and CDR2 is SMNVEV (reference sequence). The CDR3 has 17 amino acids. The CDR3 region is CASSRRWGIQSYNEQFF. The CDR3 coding sequence is TGTGCCAGCAGTCGAAGGTGGGGGATACAATCCTACAATGAGCAGTTCTTC.

This clone was seen a single time. J is TRBJ2-7 and V is TRBV28; the D gene is possibly TRBD2 (6 bases). With 5 bases removed from V and 1 base from J, the gap between germline ends came to 15 bases. Germline V CDR1 and CDR2: MDHEN, SYDVKM. This CDR3 has 15 residues. The CDR3 bases are TGTGCCAGCAGTGGGTGGCGGGAAAGGTCCTACGAGCAGTACTTC. Encoded protein: CASSGWRERSYEQYF.

This rearrangement joins TRBV9 to TRBJ1-3; D is ambiguous. Germline CDR1 and CDR2: SGDLS and YYNGEE. V lost 0 bases to trimming and J lost 7 bases, with 8 bases between them. This CDR3 is built from 13 residues. The CDR3: CASSVGGANTIYF. CDR3 coding DNA: TGTGCCAGCAGCGTAGGAGGAGCTAACACCATATATTTT.

J is TRBJ2-7 and V is TRBV5-4; D unclear. CDR3 length: 13 residues. Germline CDR1 reads SGHNT; CDR2 reads YYREEE (reference sequence). V shed 3 bases and J shed 7 bases, with 14 bases lying between them. CDR3 amino acids: CASSWTFLGEQYF. CDR3 nucleotides: TGTGCCAGCAGCTGGACCTTCCTTGGGGAGCAGTACTTC. Combining the CDR3 with reference TRBV5-4 and TRBJ2-7 gives the whole variable domain ETGVTQSPTHLIKTRGQQVTLRCSSQSGHNTVSWYQQALGQGPQFIFQYYREEENGRGNFPPRFSGLQFPNYSSELNVNALELDDSALYLCASSWTFLGEQYFGPGTRLTVT.

Turning to this clone: One end of the junction is discordant with germline, which a read error may explain. The gene calls are TRBV7-6 and TRBJ2-1, with 8 positions matching TRBD1. Germline V lookup: CDR1 SGHVS, CDR2 FNYEAQ. The CDR3 extends over 14 amino acids. The CDR3 protein is CASSLGTGYTEQFF. The CDR3 nucleotides are TGTGCCAGCAGCTTAGGGACAGGGTACACTGAGCAGTTCTTC.

V usage is TRBV7-3 and J usage is TRBJ2-2; maybe TRBD2 (5 bases). V was pared by 5 bases and J by 8 bases, with 27 bases between. Germline CDR1 reads SGHTA; CDR2 reads FQGTGA. The CDR3 runs to 18 residues. CDR3: CASSPFPELEPAEGELFF. The CDR3 nucleotides are TGTGCCAGCAGCCCCTTCCCTGAACTAGAACCGGCAGAAGGGGAGCTGTTTTTT.

The V gene is TRBV6-5, the J gene TRBJ1-3; D gene unclear. Germline CDR1 MNHEY, CDR2 SVGAGI. Trimming shortened V by 4 bases and J by 0 bases, and 4 bases separated the two germline ends. This CDR3 contains 13 residues. The CDR3 sequence is CASSFDSGNTIYF. The CDR3 DNA reads TGTGCCAGCAGTTTCGACTCTGGAAACACCATATATTTT.

This clone has a single count. The chain is built from TRBV5-1 and TRBJ2-5, with D possibly being TRBD1 (5 bases). Germline V gene data show CDR1 as SGHRS and CDR2 as YFSETQ. Trimming cost V 3 bases and J 5 bases, with 11 bases left between them. The CDR3 covers 13 residues. The CDR3 protein is CASSSQGSETQYF. As DNA, the CDR3 is TGCGCCAGCAGCTCCCAGGGTTCCGAGACCCAGTACTTC.

V usage is TRBV19 and J usage is TRBJ1-4; D uncertain. The V gene lost 8 bases and the J gene lost 10 bases, with 20 bases spanning the gap. Germline assignment: CDR1 LNHDA and CDR2 SQIVND (reference sequence). CDR3 size: 14 residues. The CDR3 protein is CASALDPPTGKLFF. The DNA for the CDR3 is TGTGCCAGTGCCCTGGACCCTCCAACCGGAAAACTGTTTTTT.

Details on this clone: The identical CDR3 is also encoded by other nucleotide sequences in the sample. The gene calls are TRBV5-4 and TRBJ1-1; D remains ambiguous. CDR3 length: 15 amino acids. V lost 0 bases and J 0 bases, leaving 9 bases between the germline ends. The germline V gene has CDR1 SGHNT and CDR2 YYREEE (reference sequence). This CDR3 reads CASSLAGNMNTEAFF. The CDR3 bases are TGTGCCAGCAGCTTGGCGGGAAACATGAACACTGAAGCTTTCTTT.

The J gene is TRBJ2-6, the V gene TRBV10-3; 7 positions match TRBD1. Germline CDR1 is ENHRY and CDR2 is SYGVKD. Unmatched junction bases numbered 11, after V lost 6 bases and J lost 0 bases. The CDR3 extends over 18 amino acids. CDR3 residues: CAISQPGQSSSGANVLTF. In DNA, the CDR3 is TGTGCCATCAGCCAACCGGGACAGTCGAGCTCTGGGGCCAACGTCCTGACTTTC.

Points on this clone: In the same sample, other DNA sequences code for this CDR3. The chain couples TRBV9 to TRBJ2-5, with D perhaps matching TRBD1 or TRBD2 (6 bases each). Germline-derived CDR1 and CDR2 are SGDLS and YYNGEE. The CDR3 has 13 amino acids. V was shortened by 0 bases and J by 5 bases, with 8 bases between the two germline ends. The CDR3 nucleotides are TGTGCCAGCAGCGTAGGAGGGGGGGAGACCCAGTACTTC. Translation: CASSVGGGETQYF.

This chain uses TRBV6-5 with TRBJ1-1, with D hard to call. Germline lookup yields CDR1 MNHEY and CDR2 SVGAGI. Trimming pared 0 bases from V and 1 base from J, leaving 9 bases between. This CDR3 is built from 15 residues. CDR3 nucleotide sequence: TGTGCCAGCAGTTACTCCCCAAAGGGGAACACTGAAGCTTTCTTT. Translation gives CASSYSPKGNTEAFF.

This clone has a single count. This chain links TRBV28 with TRBJ2-3, with a possible D match to TRBD1 (7 bases). Germline V gene data show CDR1 as MDHEN and CDR2 as SYDVKM. The CDR3 totals 16 residues. The ends were cut back, 6 bases at V and 4 bases at J, with 20 bases in the middle. CDR3 sequence reads: CASSTPPRGAADTQYF. Here the CDR3 DNA reads TGTGCCAGCAGCACCCCACCCAGGGGGGCGGCAGATACGCAGTATTTT.

This clone occurred once. This sequence joins TRBV7-9 and TRBJ1-2, with D perhaps matching TRBD1 (6 bases). The germline gives CDR1 SEHNR, CDR2 FQNEAQ (reference sequence). This CDR3 region has 17 residues. Trimming cost V 5 bases and J 0 bases, with 19 bases left between them. CDR3 nucleotides: TGTGCCAGCAGCGCACTACGGCCAGGGGACCCTAACTATGGCTACACCTTC. Protein sequence: CASSALRPGDPNYGYTF.

This chain joins TRBV30 and TRBJ2-7; 11 nucleotides line up with TRBD1. The trim removed 0 bases at V and 3 bases at J, leaving 13 bases unmatched. This CDR3 has 18 amino acids. Germline V gene lookup returns CDR1 GTSNPN and CDR2 SVGIG (reference sequence). CDR3 DNA sequence: TGTGCCTGGAGTGTAACGGACAGGGGGCTAGTATCTATCTACGAGCAGTACTTC. Its protein is CAWSVTDRGLVSIYEQYF.

V is TRBV4-3 and J is TRBJ2-1; TRBD2 aligns across 7 bases. CDR1 and CDR2 from the germline V gene are LGHNA and YSLEER. The CDR3 totals 13 residues. Germline trimming cut 1 base from V and 9 bases from J; bases unmatched to any gene: 3. CDR3 nucleotide sequence: TGCGCCAGCAGCCAAGTCGAGCGGGGTGAGCAGTTCTTC. This codes for CASSQVERGEQFF.

The J gene is TRBJ2-7, the V gene TRBV19, with D possibly being TRBD1 (6 bases). Trimming took off 1 base at V and 5 bases at J, with 21 bases between the two ends. The V gene's germline CDR1 is LNHDA and CDR2 SQIVND (reference sequence). The CDR3 is 17 residues long. The CDR3 here is CASSIVPQGSSVHEQYF. CDR3 nucleotide sequence: TGTGCCAGTAGTATAGTCCCCCAGGGGTCTAGTGTCCACGAGCAGTACTTC.